Following are 21 T cell receptor beta chains from one sample sequenced in a study of blood T cell repertoires in COVID-19. Produced via immunoSEQ multiplex PCR; TCRdb's table is partial and in-frame only. This table holds 200,000 to 250,000 clones, over 75% found once. Input material: peripheral blood. Receptors were obtained from a man over 45 with COVID-19, enrolled during active disease.

The J gene is TRBJ2-7, the V gene TRBV19; tentatively, D is TRBD1 (5 bases). Between the trimmed V and J ends, which lost 3 bases and 3 bases, there was a span of 18 bases. CDR3 length: 16 residues. Germline CDR1 and CDR2: LNHDA and SQIVND (reference sequence). The DNA for the CDR3 is TGTGCCAGTAGTATTTTTTCAGGGCAAAAAATCTACGAGCAGTACTTC. It is translated as CASSIFSGQKIYEQYF.

The V call is TRBV7-2, the J call TRBJ2-2; TRBD2 matches at 8 bases. V trimming: 4 bases; J trimming: 2 bases; junction bases outside the gene matches: 3. Germline lookup yields CDR1 SGHTA and CDR2 FQGNSA. CDR3 size: 15 residues. The CDR3 reads CASSSRGENTGELFF. CDR3 bases: TGTGCCAGCAGCTCGCGGGGGGAAAACACCGGGGAGCTGTTTTTT.

V and J are TRBV12-3 or TRBV12-4 and TRBJ2-1; D uncertain. V was trimmed by 7 bases and J by 4 bases, leaving 5 bases between them. This CDR3 has 11 residues. CDR3 region: CASTVYNEQFF. DNA for the CDR3: TGTGCCAGCACTGTATACAATGAGCAGTTCTTC.

This chain joins TRBV5-6 and TRBJ2-2; TRBD2 matches 10 bases. Germline values: CDR1 SGHDT, CDR2 YYEEEE. V was pared by 0 bases and J by 4 bases, with 3 bases of the junction left unmatched. The CDR3 spans 16 residues. The CDR3 loop is CASSLGLAGVTGELFF. CDR3 DNA sequence: TGTGCCAGCAGCTTGGGTCTAGCGGGAGTCACCGGGGAGCTGTTTTTT.

The V call is TRBV7-9, the J call TRBJ2-2; 9 positions agree with TRBD1. The CDR3 is 17 amino acids. V gave up 2 bases and J gave up 5 bases; unmatched junction bases: 9. The germline gives CDR1 SEHNR, CDR2 FQNEAQ (reference sequence). The CDR3 protein is CASSLPRGQGLTGELFF. The CDR3 DNA follows: TGTGCCAGCAGCTTACCTCGGGGACAGGGACTTACCGGGGAGCTGTTTTTT.

This chain uses TRBV5-1 with TRBJ1-1; D not certain. The V gene lost 4 bases and the J gene lost 6 bases, with 16 bases spanning the gap. The CDR3 runs 14 residues. Germline V gene data show CDR1 as SGHRS and CDR2 as YFSETQ. The CDR3 DNA reads TGCGCCAGCAGCGTAGACACTCCCAACGCTGAAGCTTTCTTT. It is translated as CASSVDTPNAEAFF. Full variable domain (outside the CDR3, taken from reference TRBV5-1 and TRBJ1-1): KAGVTQTPRYLIKTRGQQVTLSCSPISGHRSVSWYQQTPGQGLQFLFEYFSETQRNKGNFPGRFSGRQFSNSRSEMNVSTLELGDSALYLCASSVDTPNAEAFFGQGTRLTVV.

V and J are TRBV28 and TRBJ2-5, with TRBD2 identical over 8 bases. Germline CDR1 reads MDHEN; CDR2 reads SYDVKM. Unmatched junction bases numbered 15, after V lost 4 bases and J lost 5 bases. The CDR3 is made up of 17 amino acids. CDR3 nucleotide sequence: TGTGCCAGCAGTTCCACACAACCCCGGGGGGGTGGGGAGACCCAGTACTTC. Amino acids: CASSSTQPRGGGETQYF.

The chain is built from TRBV7-2 and TRBJ1-1; 7 bases match TRBD1. Germline loops: CDR1 SGHTA, CDR2 FQGNSA. CDR3 length: 16 residues. The ends lost 5 bases at V and 7 bases at J; junction bases unmatched: 16. CDR3 region: CASSPLRDRSLFEAFF. The CDR3 region has the DNA TGTGCCAGCAGCCCCCTCCGGGACAGATCTCTTTTTGAAGCTTTCTTT.

CDR3 residues: CAWSIGQGRNQPQHF. DNA for the CDR3: TGTGCCTGGAGTATCGGACAGGGGAGGAATCAGCCCCAGCATTTT. The chain links TRBV30 to TRBJ1-5; TRBD1 matches at 9 bases. Germline CDR1 GTSNPN, CDR2 SVGIG (reference sequence). J was trimmed by 4 bases and V by 2 bases; bases with no gene match: 6. This CDR3 has 15 residues.

This clone was recorded a few times. This chain connects TRBV12-3 or TRBV12-4 to TRBJ2-1; 8 nucleotides match TRBD2. There are 13 residues in the CDR3. The J segment lost 7 bases and the V segment lost 5 bases, leaving 4 bases of the junction unmatched. The CDR3 is CASSNRLANEQFF. In DNA, the CDR3 is TGTGCCAGCAGTAACCGACTAGCGAATGAGCAGTTCTTC.

V usage is TRBV5-1 and J usage is TRBJ1-2; 8 nucleotides align to TRBD1. Germline assignment: CDR1 SGHRS and CDR2 YFSETQ. V lost 3 bases to trimming and J lost 4 bases; unmatched junction nucleotides: 8. The CDR3 has 15 residues. The CDR3 reads CASSSNLGQAYGYTF. For the CDR3, the DNA is TGCGCCAGCAGCTCAAACCTGGGACAGGCCTATGGCTACACCTTC.

V gene TRBV5-6 combines with J gene TRBJ1-1, with 9 bases lining up with TRBD1. Germline CDR1 is SGHDT and CDR2 is YYEEEE. This CDR3 spans 15 amino acids. Trimming took 4 bases from V and 3 from J; bases not matched to a gene: 7. The CDR3: CASSITGTGHTEAFF. In DNA, the CDR3 is TGTGCCAGCAGCATTACCGGGACAGGGCACACTGAAGCTTTCTTT.

The V gene is TRBV12-3 or TRBV12-4, the J gene TRBJ2-7, with D tentatively TRBD1 (6 bases). The CDR3 covers 13 residues. Trimming removed 6 bases at V and 6 bases at J, with 15 bases between. The CDR3 bases are TGTGCCAGCAGCGACGCACAGGGACGCGAGCAGTACTTC. Amino acids: CASSDAQGREQYF.

This rearrangement joins TRBV5-4 to TRBJ2-2; the D gene is possibly TRBD2 (5 bases). The germline gives CDR1 SGHNT, CDR2 YYREEE (reference sequence). V lost 0 bases and J 3 bases, leaving 9 bases between the germline ends. The CDR3 has 15 amino acids. This CDR3 reads CASSLVGLYTGELFF. Written as DNA, the CDR3 is TGTGCCAGCAGCTTGGTTGGACTTTACACCGGGGAGCTGTTTTTT. Using reference TRBV5-4 and TRBJ2-2 for the parts outside the CDR3, the full variable domain is ETGVTQSPTHLIKTRGQQVTLRCSSQSGHNTVSWYQQALGQGPQFIFQYYREEENGRGNFPPRFSGLQFPNYSSELNVNALELDDSALYLCASSLVGLYTGELFFGEGSRLTVL.

This clone was observed once. This rearrangement joins TRBV19 to TRBJ1-2; D is ambiguous. The V and J ends lost 1 base and 7 bases respectively, with 16 bases between them. Germline CDR1 LNHDA, CDR2 SQIVND (reference sequence). CDR3 length: 15 residues. The chain's CDR3 is CASSIGRLGSLGYTF. CDR3 sequence (DNA): TGTGCCAGTAGTATAGGAAGGCTAGGGAGTCTTGGCTACACCTTC.

This sequence joins TRBV30 and TRBJ1-4; D is uncertain. The length of the CDR3 is 15 residues. Germline V gene sequence: CDR1 GTSNPN, CDR2 SVGIG (reference sequence). Trimming shortened V by 1 base and J by 0 bases, and 9 bases separated the two germline ends. Written as DNA, the CDR3 is TGTGCCTGGAGTGGACTTGGAGCAACTAATGAAAAACTGTTTTTT. Translated: CAWSGLGATNEKLFF.

This chain links TRBV10-3 with TRBJ1-1; no firm D call. Per the germline V gene, CDR1 is ENHRY and CDR2 is SYGVKD. The CDR3 has 14 amino acids. V lost 2 bases to trimming and J lost 0 bases, with 7 bases between them. The CDR3 nucleotides read TGTGCCATCAGTGAGGGCAGAATGAACACTGAAGCTTTCTTT. Its protein product is CAISEGRMNTEAFF.

This clone was recorded only once. V usage is TRBV10-3 and J usage is TRBJ2-2; 11 bases match TRBD2. Germline V gives CDR1 ENHRY, CDR2 SYGVKD. The ends lost 5 bases at V and 4 bases at J; junction bases unmatched: 6. The CDR3 is 16 amino acids. The CDR3 is CAISSGTSGFTGELFF. CDR3 coding DNA: TGTGCCATCAGTTCCGGGACTAGCGGATTCACCGGGGAGCTGTTTTTT.

The chain links TRBV6-5 to TRBJ2-2; D gene uncertain. The V end lost 5 bases, the J end lost 4 bases, and 11 bases lay between the germline ends. The CDR3 totals 14 residues. Per the germline V gene, CDR1 is MNHEY and CDR2 is SVGAGI. This chain's CDR3 is CASSPASSTGELFF. CDR3 nucleotides: TGTGCCAGCAGTCCCGCTTCGAGCACCGGGGAGCTGTTTTTT.

This sequence joins TRBV2 and TRBJ2-1, with TRBD2 identical over 11 bases. CDR1 and CDR2 from the germline V gene are SNHLY and FYNNEI. With V trimmed by 5 bases and J by 7 bases, 4 bases remained unmatched. The CDR3 extends over 14 amino acids. The CDR3 nucleotides are TGTGCCAGCAGTCGACTAGCGGGACCGAATGAGCAGTTCTTC. Translated: CASSRLAGPNEQFF.

The rearrangement joins TRBV19 to TRBJ1-2; 8 positions agree with TRBD1. Germline CDR1 reads LNHDA; CDR2 reads SQIVND (reference sequence). The CDR3 is made up of 13 amino acids. The junction had 3 bases not matched to a gene; V was cut back by 6 bases and J by 3 bases. The CDR3 loop reads CASRPGQDYGYTF. CDR3 nucleotide sequence: TGTGCCAGTAGACCGGGACAGGACTATGGCTACACCTTC.